Below are 30 T cell receptor beta chains sequenced from a single sample in a study of blood T cell repertoires in COVID-19. Libraries were prepared by immunoSEQ multiplex PCR; TCRdb keeps only in-frame clonotypes and omits some of them. The sample shows fewer than 400,000 clones, 89% of them seen only once. The sequencing sample was made of PBMCs or T cells enriched from blood (not recorded which). These receptors came from a man between 60 and 75 years old who had recovered from COVID-19.

The V and J genes are TRBV30 and TRBJ1-3, with TRBD1 as a possible D gene (5 bases). The V gene's germline CDR1 is GTSNPN and CDR2 SVGIG (reference sequence). The CDR3 contains 15 residues. Trimming pared 2 bases from V and 3 bases from J, leaving 14 bases between. CDR3 amino acids: CAWSLGAGNGNTIYF. The CDR3, as DNA: TGTGCCTGGAGTTTAGGAGCAGGGAATGGAAACACCATATATTTT. Together with reference TRBV30 and TRBJ1-3, the CDR3 gives the full variable domain: SQTIHQWPATLVQPVGSPLSLECTVEGTSNPNLYWYRQAAGRGLQLLFYSVGIGQISSEVPQNLSASRPQDRQFILSSKKLLLSDSGFYLCAWSLGAGNGNTIYFGEGSWLTVV.

The chain uses TRBV5-1 and TRBJ2-5; 8 bases map to TRBD2. Germline-derived CDR1 and CDR2 are SGHRS and YFSETQ. This CDR3 contains 15 residues. After removal of 1 base from V and 5 bases from J, the junction contained 7 bases not matched to a gene. CDR3 residues: CASSLLPGGYETQYF. The CDR3 coding sequence is TGCGCCAGCAGCTTGTTGCCGGGAGGGTATGAGACCCAGTACTTC.

The chain uses TRBV5-3 and TRBJ1-5; tentatively, D is TRBD1 (5 bases). TRBV5-3 is filed as an ORF, its function uncertain. This CDR3 region has 14 residues. The ends were cut back, 3 bases at V and 6 bases at J, with 13 bases in the middle. The CDR3 bases are TGTGCCAGAAGCTGGGGGGGAGGGCTTCAGCCCCAGCATTTT. Amino acids: CARSWGGGLQPQHF.

J is TRBJ2-7 and V is TRBV7-2; weak D call: TRBD2 (6 bases). Germline CDR1 is SGHTA and CDR2 is FQGNSA. The CDR3 length is 15 residues. V was trimmed by 2 bases and J by 2 bases, leaving 13 bases between them. CDR3 sequence: CASSLTKGRTYEQYF. The DNA for the CDR3 is TGTGCCAGCAGCTTAACTAAGGGGAGGACCTACGAGCAGTACTTC.

The V and J genes are TRBV9 and TRBJ1-3; 9 nucleotides line up with TRBD1. This CDR3 region has 15 residues. With 4 bases clipped from V and 4 bases from J, the junction kept 6 bases outside the gene matches. The germline gives CDR1 SGDLS, CDR2 YYNGEE. The CDR3, as DNA: TGTGCCAGCAGCTATCGGACAGGGGACGGAAACACCATATATTTT. Translated: CASSYRTGDGNTIYF. Using reference TRBV9 and TRBJ1-3 for the parts outside the CDR3, the full variable domain is DSGVTQTPKHLITATGQRVTLRCSPRSGDLSVYWYQQSLDQGLQFLIQYYNGEERAKGNILERFSAQQFPDLHSELNLSSLELGDSALYFCASSYRTGDGNTIYFGEGSWLTVV.

V is TRBV28 and J is TRBJ1-3; D may be TRBD1 (5 bases). The V gene's germline CDR1 is MDHEN and CDR2 SYDVKM. V lost 4 bases and J 3 bases, leaving 13 bases between the germline ends. The CDR3 totals 15 residues. CDR3 coding DNA: TGTGCCAGCAGTTCCCAGGGTAATTTTGGAAACACCATATATTTT. This codes for CASSSQGNFGNTIYF.

This clone was counted a single time. The chain recombines TRBV19 with TRBJ2-1; tentatively, D is TRBD1 (6 bases). The ends were cut back, 3 bases at V and 4 bases at J, with 10 bases in the middle. The CDR3 extends over 14 amino acids. Germline V CDR1 and CDR2: LNHDA, SQIVND (reference sequence). CDR3 sequence reads: CASSMGHAYNEQFF. The DNA for the CDR3 is TGTGCCAGTAGTATGGGACACGCGTACAATGAGCAGTTCTTC.

This clone has more than one count but fewer than ten. The chain couples TRBV6-5 to TRBJ2-7; D may be TRBD2 (5 bases). The CDR3 sequence is 16 residues long. The germline V gene has CDR1 MNHEY and CDR2 SVGAGI. The V end lost 0 bases, the J end lost 3 bases, and 15 bases lay between the germline ends. CDR3 in DNA: TGTGCCAGCAGTTACTCGGGGAGCGGAGGAAGCTACGAGCAGTACTTC. Translation: CASSYSGSGGSYEQYF.

The chain recombines TRBV29-1 with TRBJ2-5; 7 nucleotides line up with TRBD2. The germline CDR1 and CDR2 sequences are SQVTM and ANQGSEA. The CDR3 runs 13 residues. Trimming cost V 6 bases and J 4 bases; bases outside gene matches: 8. CDR3 sequence: CSVDTSARETQYF. CDR3 in DNA: TGCAGCGTAGACACTAGCGCCCGAGAGACCCAGTACTTC.

The gene calls are TRBV6-5 and TRBJ1-2, with D perhaps TRBD1 (6 bases). The CDR3 runs to 14 residues. V was shortened by 2 bases and J by 6 bases, with 13 bases between the two germline ends. Looked up from germline, CDR1 is MNHEY and CDR2 is SVGAGI. The CDR3 coding sequence is TGTGCCAGCAGTTACAGCGGTACAGGGCATGGCTACACCTTC. Protein sequence: CASSYSGTGHGYTF.

This chain connects TRBV7-2 to TRBJ1-5, with D possibly being TRBD1 (5 bases). The CDR3 is made up of 14 amino acids. From germline, CDR1 is SGHTA and CDR2 FQGNSA. The V end was cut by 4 bases, the J end by 0 bases, with 7 bases between. The CDR3 DNA reads TGTGCCAGCAGCTCCGACAGTAGCAATCAGCCCCAGCATTTT. It encodes CASSSDSSNQPQHF.

The V gene is TRBV30, the J gene TRBJ1-3; D is perhaps TRBD1 (6 bases). CDR1 and CDR2 (germline): GTSNPN, SVGIG (reference sequence). Trimming removed 8 bases at V and 7 bases at J, with 15 bases between. This CDR3 is built from 12 residues. CDR3 nucleotide sequence: TGTGCCGTTTACTACAGGGCGAACACCATATATTTT. Translating gives CAVYYRANTIYF.

This clone is a singleton in its sample. J is TRBJ1-5 and V is TRBV2; D unresolved. This CDR3 has 13 residues. Looked up from germline, CDR1 is SNHLY and CDR2 is FYNNEI. Deletions cut 3 bases from V and 7 bases from J, with 10 bases between. The CDR3 DNA reads as TGTGCCAGCAGTGACCGGGGTGGCCAGCCCCAGCATTTT. Translating it yields CASSDRGGQPQHF.

The gene calls are TRBV6-6 and TRBJ2-7; TRBD2 might be the D (6 bases). Trimming stripped 6 bases from V and 4 bases from J, with 19 bases between. The CDR3 covers 15 residues. Germline V gives CDR1 MNHNY, CDR2 SVGAGI (reference sequence). The CDR3 DNA follows: TGTGCCAGCAGACCTTATCGGGAGAGTCGGTACGAGCAGTACTTC. It codes for CASRPYRESRYEQYF.

The J gene is TRBJ2-7, the V gene TRBV6-6; TRBD2 matches at 13 bases. The CDR3 is 15 residues long. V shed 6 bases, J shed 7 bases, and the junction held 9 bases outside the gene matches. Germline lookup yields CDR1 MNHNY and CDR2 SVGAGI (reference sequence). The CDR3 DNA sequence: TGTGCCAGCAGCCACCGGACTAGCGGGAGCCTTGAGCAGTACTTC. Its translation is CASSHRTSGSLEQYF.

This clone appeared a few times. The rearrangement joins TRBV5-1 to TRBJ1-1, with D tentatively TRBD1 (6 bases). The CDR3 has 14 residues. The V and J ends lost 5 bases and 0 bases respectively, with 11 bases between them. Germline values: CDR1 SGHRS, CDR2 YFSETQ. This CDR3 is CASRIQGMNTEAFF. In nucleotides, the CDR3 is TGCGCCAGCAGGATACAGGGAATGAACACTGAAGCTTTCTTT.

This clone was found once. The chain recombines TRBV27 with TRBJ2-1; 10 bases fit TRBD2. Germline loops: CDR1 MNHEY, CDR2 SMNVEV (reference sequence). Germline trimming cut 4 bases from V and 1 base from J; bases unmatched to any gene: 7. The CDR3 totals 17 residues. The CDR3 DNA reads TGTGCCAGCAGTTCGTTAGCGGGAGGCTTATCCTACAATGAGCAGTTCTTC. Amino acids: CASSSLAGGLSYNEQFF.

The chain couples TRBV4-3 to TRBJ1-2, with 9 bases fitting TRBD1. V was pared by 2 bases and J by 4 bases, with 11 bases of the junction left unmatched. Germline loops: CDR1 LGHNA, CDR2 YSLEER. The CDR3 has 17 residues. CDR3 sequence (DNA): TGCGCCAGCAGCCAAAGCCCAACAGGGGGCGCGGGCTATGGCTACACCTTC. Amino acids: CASSQSPTGGAGYGYTF.

This clone occurred once. The rearrangement joins TRBV28 to TRBJ2-7; 7 nucleotides agree with TRBD2. Trimming removed 4 bases from V and 5 bases from J; junction bases left unmatched: 11. This CDR3 region has 15 residues. Germline CDR1 reads MDHEN; CDR2 reads SYDVKM. The chain's CDR3 is CASSSFSGRPHEQYF. The CDR3 region has the DNA TGTGCCAGCAGTTCTTTTTCCGGGAGGCCCCACGAGCAGTACTTC.

The chain recombines TRBV18 with TRBJ2-3, with TRBD2 as a possible D gene (6 bases). Trimming shortened V by 6 bases and J by 2 bases, and 24 bases separated the two germline ends. This CDR3 has 18 residues. The germline V gene has CDR1 KGHSH and CDR2 LQKENI. CDR3 loop: CASSPLKEGYPTTDTQYF. As DNA, the CDR3 is TGTGCCAGCTCTCCCCTAAAGGAGGGGTATCCGACCACAGATACGCAGTATTTT. Full variable domain (outside the CDR3, taken from reference TRBV18 and TRBJ2-3): NAGVMQNPRHLVRRRGQEARLRCSPMKGHSHVYWYRQLPEEGLKFMVYLQKENIIDESGMPKERFSAEFPKEGPSILRIQQVVRGDSAAYFCASSPLKEGYPTTDTQYFGPGTRLTVL.

CDR3 DNA: TGTGCCAGTAGGCGACGGAGCGCGGTGAACACTGAAGCTTTCTTT. It specifies CASRRRSAVNTEAFF. The chain combines TRBV19 with TRBJ1-1; no definite D call. Between the trimmed V and J ends, which lost 6 bases and 0 bases, there was a span of 14 bases. Germline V gene sequence: CDR1 LNHDA, CDR2 SQIVND (reference sequence). The CDR3 spans 15 residues.

The J gene is TRBJ2-3, the V gene TRBV3-1 (or the pseudogene TRBV3-2); no firm D call. Trimming took off 0 bases at V and 4 bases at J, with 5 bases between the two ends. The CDR3 extends over 13 amino acids. The germline gives CDR1 LGHDT, CDR2 YNNKEL (reference sequence). This CDR3 is CASSQERPDTQYF. CDR3 in DNA: TGTGCCAGCAGCCAAGAGCGGCCAGATACGCAGTATTTT.

The chain combines TRBV18 with TRBJ2-7; tentative D call: TRBD1 (6 bases). The V and J ends lost 3 bases and 7 bases respectively, with 13 bases between them. CDR1 is KGHSH and CDR2 is LQKENI in the germline V gene. The CDR3 spans 13 residues. DNA for the CDR3: TGTGCCAGCTCACCGGGACAATCGCAGGAGCAGTACTTC. It encodes CASSPGQSQEQYF.

V and J are TRBV29-1 and TRBJ2-2, with a tentative D call TRBD2 (6 bases). Trimming took off 8 bases at V and 6 bases at J, with 13 bases between the two ends. Germline CDR1 and CDR2: SQVTM and ANQGSEA. This CDR3 region has 12 residues. The CDR3 bases are TGCAGCTCGGGGGAGGCGGCCGGGGAGCTGTTTTTT. Translated, it gives CSSGEAAGELFF.

This clone was seen a handful of times. The chain joins TRBV28 to TRBJ2-7, with D possibly TRBD1 on 6 matching bases. The CDR3 spans 9 residues. V gave up 10 bases and J gave up 5 bases, with 6 bases separating them. Germline V gives CDR1 MDHEN, CDR2 SYDVKM. CDR3 DNA sequence: TGTGCCACAGGGGACGAGCAGTACTTC. Encoded protein: CATGDEQYF.

In this sample, this clone turned up many times. The CDR3 DNA follows: TGTGCCAGCAGCCCGGGACAGGGGGCGGTCGGGGAGCTGTTTTTT. Its protein is CASSPGQGAVGELFF. The chain couples TRBV14 to TRBJ2-2, with 12 bases lining up with TRBD1. Germline CDR1 SGHDN, CDR2 FVKESK. The CDR3 has 15 residues. Trimming cost V 4 bases and J 7 bases; bases outside gene matches: 4.

The gene calls are TRBV7-2 and TRBJ2-7; TRBD2 agrees at 7 bases. The CDR3 runs 15 residues. Germline V gene lookup returns CDR1 SGHTA and CDR2 FQGNSA. Trimming took 1 base from V and 2 from J; bases not matched to a gene: 5. CDR3 sequence reads: CASSLGMGLTYEQYF. CDR3 in DNA: TGTGCCAGCAGCTTAGGAATGGGACTAACCTACGAGCAGTACTTC.

V is TRBV29-1 and J is TRBJ2-7, with D possibly matching TRBD2 (6 bases). V was pared by 6 bases and J by 0 bases, with 12 bases between. Germline CDR1 and CDR2: SQVTM and ANQGSEA. The CDR3 runs 13 residues. The CDR3 DNA sequence: TGCAGCGTGCCGGGAGCTAGCTCCTACGAGCAGTACTTC. It encodes CSVPGASSYEQYF.

The V and J genes are TRBV10-3 and TRBJ2-7; 7 bases align to TRBD1. This CDR3 has 14 residues. The V and J ends lost 3 bases and 2 bases, in that order; junction bases with no gene match: 4. Germline V CDR1 and CDR2: ENHRY, SYGVKD. The CDR3 sequence is CAISERDRTYEQYF. In DNA form, the CDR3 reads TGTGCCATCAGTGAACGGGACAGAACCTACGAGCAGTACTTC.

This chain connects TRBV7-9 to TRBJ2-1, with 8 positions matching TRBD2. The CDR3 sequence is 16 residues long. Germline V gene lookup returns CDR1 SEHNR and CDR2 FQNEAQ (reference sequence). With 2 bases clipped from V and 8 bases from J, the junction kept 11 bases outside the gene matches. CDR3 bases: TGTGCCAGCAGCTTAATTGGGACTAGTCGTCTCGATGAGCAGTTCTTC. It is translated as CASSLIGTSRLDEQFF.